The following is a TCR beta chain sequence with its context. The antigen is unknown. These data originate in a study of shared clonotypes between healthy human individuals. Every subset had its genomic DNA shared out evenly among several immunoSEQ plates. Using immunoSEQ multiplex PCR, the repertoire was profiled, and TCRdb retains in-frame clones only, with some absent. The data hold more than 900,000 clones, with roughly 74% observed a single time. V was pared by 6 bases and J by 0 bases, with 12 bases between. The length of the CDR3 is 14 residues. CDR1 and CDR2 from the germline V gene are MNHEY and SVGAGI. Findings and limits, study-wide: Despite large depth, rarefaction showed incomplete sorted-subset sequencing.

The sequence was collected from a man aged 18 to 30 in good health. Some clones in this sample may be carry-over from other donors' samples. J is TRBJ2-7 and V is TRBV6-5, with D tentatively TRBD1 or TRBD2 (5 bases each). Sequencing was carried out using memory CD4+ T cells from PBMCs. Noted subset: CD45RA-negative fraction. CDR3 amino acids: CASSRDESSYEQYF. DNA of the CDR3: TGTGCCAGCAGCCGGGACGAGAGCTCCTACGAGCAGTACTTC.